This record concerns one T cell receptor (beta chain) sequence. Its cognate antigen has yet to be identified. Nothing much larger sits one base from this clone, and base qualities are not available. CDR1 and CDR2 are drawn from the germline V gene: SGHRS, YFSETQ. V is pruned by 4 bases and J by 1 base, leaving 5 bases of the junction without a gene match. Spanning cysteine to phenylalanine, the CDR3 consists of 17 amino acids. The DNA shown is the 51-base CDR3, in frame from base 1. Explained via the paper, the time point label denotes: blood sample drawn before combined kidney and bone marrow transplant. Unstimulated Tregs (CD4+CD25+CD127-), CD4+ non-Tregs (CD4+CD25-), CD4 and CD8 cells were FACS-sorted from thawed PBMCs. Thawed PBMCs were rested overnight at 37 degrees C with 150 to 200 IU/ml IL-2 before Treg sorting. Several combined kidney and bone marrow transplant recipients from the ITN036ST trial were included as patients, and samples were available only from these trial subjects. Healthy control blood was processed to PBMCs with a Ficoll density gradient and then cryopreserved, whereas patient PBMCs were collected both before and after transplant.

Genomic DNA was extracted from sorted cells with the QIAGEN DNeasy Blood and Tissue Kit for TCRbeta CDR3 sequencing. High-throughput TCRbeta CDR3 sequencing, which included PCR amplification with bias correction and internal controls, was done commercially through immunoSEQ. Regarding the original processing steps: A unique productive TCRbeta sequence was defined by the CDR3 nucleotide sequence when primers matched, and otherwise by the CDR3 amino acid sequence together with the Vbeta and Jbeta genes. Sorting error was corrected by removing sequences shared between sorted populations at a frequency ratio of 2:1 or less, and the remaining shared sequences were assigned to the higher population. A sequence was defined as donor-reactive if the sequence was expanded at least 5-fold in CFSE-low cells compared with unstimulated cells and had a frequency of at least 0.01% in CFSE-low cells. Jensen-Shannon divergence calculated on the top 100 TCRbeta sequences ranked by frequency was used to measure repertoire divergence. When a sample had multiple sequencing runs, each run was corrected for sorting error separately and the runs were then pooled. The immuneACCESS repertoire file appears here via TCRdb, limited to in-frame rearrangements. These files lack a portion of the clones; in checked studies, under half of the deficit traces to unresolved V genes, and the cause of the others is not known. V, J and clone size were drawn from that table, and D and trimming were deduced from the DNA. Recorded for this sample are approximately 60,000 clones; 95% to 98% of them occurred a single time. The top ten hold nearly 0.35% of the sample.

The sample belongs to a study of Tregs in tolerant kidney transplant recipients (dated by TCRdb to the late 2010s). In terms of the full investigation: Transplants used related donors with nonmyeloablative bone marrow transplantation; mixed chimerism was transient in the human trials. TCRbeta sequencing was used in the study to identify donor-specific regulatory T cells before combined kidney and bone marrow transplantation, and the identified cells were then tracked after transplant. The paper's findings and limits, for the study overall: In tolerant patients, the expansion of donor-specific Tregs was greater than global Treg expansion, suggesting that the expansion was antigen-driven rather than nonspecific. The most biologically relevant and donor-specific TCRbeta repertoire appeared to be identified by expanding Tregs with activated donor B cells. For some patients the PCR primers changed over time, which made it impossible to compare the samples from those patients at the nucleotide level. Because the study included only a small number of patients, the results must be confirmed in larger populations and under other immunosuppression protocols. Biological reproducibility was not examined directly, but technical replication error appeared to be minimal.

This chain is built from TRBV5-1 and TRBJ2-1, and 13 junctional nucleotides match TRBD2. The sample in question was Tregs from blood, obtained before the transplant. The sequence came from a human donor who received a combined kidney and bone marrow transplant. The DNA sequence reads TGCGCCAGCAGCCGAAGACTAGCGGGGGGATCCTACAATGAGCAGTTCTTC. This yields the protein CASSRRLAGGSYNEQFF.